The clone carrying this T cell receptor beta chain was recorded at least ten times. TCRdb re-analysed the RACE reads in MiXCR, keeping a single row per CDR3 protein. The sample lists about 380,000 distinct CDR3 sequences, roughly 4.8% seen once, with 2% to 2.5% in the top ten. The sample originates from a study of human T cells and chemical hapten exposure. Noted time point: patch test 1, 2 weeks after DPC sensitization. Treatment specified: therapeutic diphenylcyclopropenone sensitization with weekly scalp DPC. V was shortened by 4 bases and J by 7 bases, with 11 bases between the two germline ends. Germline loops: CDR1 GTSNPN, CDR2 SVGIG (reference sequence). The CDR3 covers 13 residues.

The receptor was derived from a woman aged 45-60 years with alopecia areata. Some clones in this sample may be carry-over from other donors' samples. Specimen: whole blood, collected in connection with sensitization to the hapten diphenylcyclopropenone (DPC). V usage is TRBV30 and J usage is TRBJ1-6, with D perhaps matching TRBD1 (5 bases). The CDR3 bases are TGTGCCTGGACAGGGTCGAGGAATTCACCCCTCCACTTT. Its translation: CAWTGSRNSPLHF.